The 26 T cell receptor beta chains presented below share a single source sample, sequenced in a study of post-analysis software for immune sequencing data. For these receptors, no antigen is known. Sequencing libraries made from TCR beta cDNA carried unique molecular identifiers. TCRdb processed the PCR reads anew with MiXCR; each CDR3 protein has one entry. Of 800,000 to 950,000 distinct CDR3 sequences in the sample, 53% were seen once. Findings and limits, study-wide: Roughly 5 TRBV segments (TRBV5-6, TRBV5-1 and TRBV20-1 among them) occurred more frequently in patients than in controls.

Material: blood. The receptors were gathered from a girl aged 5-17 years with multiple sclerosis.

J is TRBJ2-5 and V is TRBV27, with D perhaps being TRBD1 or TRBD2 (5 bases each). The CDR3 is 13 residues long. V was shortened by 4 bases and J by 4 bases, with 10 bases between the two germline ends. Germline CDR1 and CDR2: MNHEY and SMNVEV (reference sequence). The DNA for the CDR3 is TGTGCCAGCAGTTCGTGGGACCCAGAGACCCAGTACTTC. Its translation is CASSSWDPETQYF.

The CDR3 DNA reads as TGTGCCAGCAGTGTTAGGAGCTGGGAGCAGTACTTC. The encoded protein is CASSVRSWEQYF. The V call is TRBV12-3 or TRBV12-4, the J call TRBJ2-7, with D unclear. V lost 5 bases, J lost 7 bases, and 12 bases lay in between. The length of the CDR3 is 12 residues.

DNA of the CDR3: TGTGCCAGCAGGAAGAGCGGGGCAATCACAGATACGCAGTATTTT. Translation: CASRKSGAITDTQYF. V gene TRBV12-3 or TRBV12-4 combines with J gene TRBJ2-3; 7 bases align to TRBD2. The CDR3 spans 15 residues. The trim removed 6 bases at V and 2 bases at J, leaving 8 bases unmatched.

This chain connects TRBV19 to TRBJ1-2; 7 bases fit TRBD1. The germline gives CDR1 LNHDA, CDR2 SQIVND (reference sequence). Trimming took 9 bases from V and 8 from J; bases not matched to a gene: 6. This CDR3 spans 11 amino acids. CDR3 loop: CASEQGRGYTF. CDR3 bases: TGTGCCAGCGAACAGGGGAGAGGCTACACCTTC.

J is TRBJ2-1 and V is TRBV15, with D possibly called TRBD1 or TRBD2 (5 bases each). Germline CDR1 is LNHNV and CDR2 is YYDKDF (reference sequence). The CDR3 contains 15 residues. V lost 3 bases and J lost 4, with 13 bases in between. CDR3 sequence reads: CATSRGVGRYNEQFF. As DNA, the CDR3 is TGTGCCACCAGCAGGGGGGTGGGAAGGTACAATGAGCAGTTCTTC.

This clonotype has only a few counts. The chain employs TRBV3-1 and TRBJ2-3; 9 bases align to TRBD2. The CDR3 has 14 residues. The V gene's germline CDR1 is LGHDT and CDR2 YNNKEL (reference sequence). V shed 6 bases and J 6 bases; nucleotides not matched to a gene: 7. The CDR3 DNA reads TGTGCCAGCAGATCAGCGGGGGGTAAGGATACGCAGTATTTT. Protein sequence: CASRSAGGKDTQYF.

This clonotype has more than one count but fewer than ten. This rearrangement joins TRBV20-1 to TRBJ2-3; TRBD2 is a possible D gene (5 bases). V was trimmed by 5 bases and J by 1 base, leaving 19 bases between them. CDR3 length: 16 amino acids. Per the germline V gene, CDR1 is DFQATT and CDR2 is SNEGSKA (reference sequence). The CDR3 DNA reads TGCAGTGCTGGGAGCGGATGGGGAAGGGGCACAGATACGCAGTATTTT. It translates to CSAGSGWGRGTDTQYF.

In its sample, this clonotype was seen a few times. The chain combines TRBV7-3 with TRBJ2-7, with unresolved D. This CDR3 has 15 residues. Per germline, CDR1 SGHTA and CDR2 FQGTGA. Trimming shortened V by 2 bases and J by 0 bases, and 11 bases separated the two germline ends. CDR3 bases: TGTGCCAGCAGCTTACTTCCCGAGAGCTCCTACGAGCAGTACTTC. This gives the protein CASSLLPESSYEQYF.

This chain uses TRBV5-1 with TRBJ2-2, with D possibly matching TRBD1 (5 bases). Germline V gene data show CDR1 as SGHRS and CDR2 as YFSETQ. The V gene lost 0 bases and the J gene lost 0 bases, with 12 bases spanning the gap. The CDR3 contains 17 residues. The CDR3 sequence is CASSLVVTGTNTGELFF. CDR3 bases: TGCGCCAGCAGCTTGGTAGTTACAGGAACGAACACCGGGGAGCTGTTTTTT.

V and J are TRBV29-1 and TRBJ1-1; D might be TRBD1 (6 bases). Germline V gives CDR1 SQVTM, CDR2 ANQGSEA. This CDR3 is built from 13 residues. Trimming left V 6 bases short and J 4 bases short, with 15 bases between. The CDR3 DNA sequence: TGCAGCGTCGTAATGGACAGACGCACTGAAGCTTTCTTT. Translation: CSVVMDRRTEAFF.

This clonotype was seen a few times. A read error may account for a junction end that differs from germline. The CDR3 region has the DNA TGCAGTGCTGAGGACAGGACGAGCTCCTACGGGCAGTACTTC. Amino acids: CSAEDRTSSYGQYF. V and J are TRBV20-1 and TRBJ2-7; 7 bases agree with TRBD1. The CDR3 loop spans 14 amino acids. Looked up from germline, CDR1 is DFQATT and CDR2 is SNEGSKA (reference sequence).

The chain employs TRBV5-1 and TRBJ2-5; 9 bases agree with TRBD2. Near its end, the DNA agrees better with TRBJ2-7, so the J call may be wrong. CDR1 SGHRS and CDR2 YFSETQ come from the germline V gene. The CDR3 runs to 16 residues. The CDR3 DNA sequence: TGCGCCAGCAGCTTGGGATCTAGCGGGAAGGACTACGAGCAGTACTTC. Its protein product is CASSLGSSGKDYEQYF.

The chain has TRBV4-1 and TRBJ2-7, with D unclear. Germline V gene lookup returns CDR1 MGHRA and CDR2 YSYEKL. The CDR3 covers 15 residues. V was trimmed by 3 bases and J by 3 bases, leaving 15 bases between them. The CDR3 here is CASSHSGPRIYEQYF. CDR3 in DNA: TGCGCCAGCAGCCATAGTGGGCCCCGGATCTACGAGCAGTACTTC.

V is TRBV5-1 and J is TRBJ1-2; TRBD1 is a possible D gene (6 bases). This CDR3 has 14 amino acids. Trimming left V 3 bases short and J 4 bases short, with 13 bases between. CDR1 is SGHRS and CDR2 is YFSETQ in the germline V gene. The CDR3 nucleotides are TGCGCCAGCAGCTGGACCGGACAGCTCTATGGCTACACCTTC. Translation gives CASSWTGQLYGYTF.

The chain carries TRBV4-1 and TRBJ2-3, with TRBD2 identical over 9 bases. Germline CDR1 reads MGHRA; CDR2 reads YSYEKL. Germline trimming cut 5 bases from V and 6 bases from J; bases unmatched to any gene: 6. The CDR3 spans 14 residues. The CDR3 region is CASSSSGGRDTQYF. The CDR3 DNA is TGCGCCAGCAGCTCGAGCGGGGGGCGCGATACGCAGTATTTT.

The chain carries TRBV10-3 and TRBJ2-7; D gene uncertain. V gave up 2 bases and J gave up 3 bases, with 5 bases separating them. Germline CDR1 ENHRY, CDR2 SYGVKD. The CDR3 is 12 residues long. CDR3 in DNA: TGTGCCATCAGTGAGGGCAGCTACGAGCAGTACTTC. Translated, it gives CAISEGSYEQYF.

This clonotype was seen a single time. The chain is built from TRBV5-1 and TRBJ2-1; no definite D call. This CDR3 spans 14 amino acids. The V and J ends lost 5 bases and 4 bases respectively, with 13 bases between them. Germline CDR1 is SGHRS and CDR2 is YFSETQ. CDR3 region: CASRARFGYNEQFF. DNA of the CDR3: TGCGCCAGCAGAGCCAGGTTCGGTTACAATGAGCAGTTCTTC. The full variable domain, completed using reference TRBV5-1 and TRBJ2-1, is KAGVTQTPRYLIKTRGQQVTLSCSPISGHRSVSWYQQTPGQGLQFLFEYFSETQRNKGNFPGRFSGRQFSNSRSEMNVSTLELGDSALYLCASRARFGYNEQFFGPGTRLTVL.

The V gene is TRBV20-1, the J gene TRBJ1-2; D may be TRBD1 (5 bases). With 6 bases removed from V and 3 bases from J, the gap between germline ends came to 20 bases. This CDR3 comprises 15 residues. CDR1 and CDR2 from the germline V gene are DFQATT and SNEGSKA (reference sequence). In nucleotides, the CDR3 is TGCAGTGCGGGGGAACCGGGCCTTGGGGACTATGGCTACACCTTC. It is translated as CSAGEPGLGDYGYTF.

Remarks on this clonotype: One end of the junction is discordant with germline, which a read error may explain. This chain connects TRBV7-9 to TRBJ2-7; 7 positions agree with TRBD1. Germline V CDR1 and CDR2: SEHNR, FQNEAQ (reference sequence). This CDR3 region has 14 residues. The CDR3, as DNA: TGTGCCAGCACCTTACAGGGGAGCTCCTACGAGCAGTACTTC. Protein product: CASTLQGSSYEQYF.

This clonotype was found once. The V gene is TRBV6-6, the J gene TRBJ2-7; 9 nucleotides agree with TRBD1. The closer fit of TRBJ2-4 to the DNA end suggests the J call may be wrong. The germline V gene has CDR1 MNHNY and CDR2 SVGAGI (reference sequence). The CDR3 has 15 amino acids. The CDR3 here is CASSTTGGEGNIQYF. The CDR3 DNA follows: TGTGCCAGCAGTACTACAGGGGGCGAAGGAAACATTCAGTACTTC.

The rearrangement links TRBV20-1 to TRBJ1-1, with 8 bases identical to TRBD1. Unmatched junction bases numbered 16, after V lost 1 base and J lost 3 bases. This CDR3 contains 18 residues. The germline CDR1 and CDR2 sequences are DFQATT and SNEGSKA (reference sequence). DNA for the CDR3: TGCAGTGCTAGAGCCGGGACAGGATTGTGGGGGGGGCACACTGAAGCTTTCTTT. It encodes CSARAGTGLWGGHTEAFF.

The chain combines TRBV12-5 with TRBJ2-5; TRBD2 agrees at 8 bases. The germline gives CDR1 LGHNT, CDR2 FRNRAP. V was pared by 2 bases and J by 11 bases, with 22 bases of the junction left unmatched. The CDR3 is 18 amino acids. The DNA of the CDR3 is TGTGCTAGTGGTTTGCCCCGGACGGCTAGCGGGCCGTACAATGAGCAGTACTTC. Translation: CASGLPRTASGPYNEQYF.

This clonotype showed up just a few times. The rearrangement joins TRBV29-1 to TRBJ2-3; D is possibly TRBD1 or TRBD2 (6 bases each). Germline V lookup: CDR1 SQVTM, CDR2 ANQGSEA. V was shortened by 7 bases and J by 3 bases, with 17 bases between the two germline ends. The CDR3 has 14 residues. The DNA of the CDR3 is TGCAGCGACAAGACCCGAGGGGGGACAGATACGCAGTATTTT. It codes for CSDKTRGGTDTQYF.

CDR3 in amino acids: CASSATRSYNEQFF. CDR3 in DNA: TGTGCCAGCAGCGCAACTAGGTCCTACAATGAGCAGTTCTTC. The chain has TRBV7-9 and TRBJ2-1, with a possible D match to TRBD2 (5 bases). The V end was cut by 5 bases, the J end by 1 base, with 9 bases between. The CDR3 is 14 residues long. Germline CDR1 and CDR2: SEHNR and FQNEAQ (reference sequence).

This clonotype was detected a few times. The rearrangement links TRBV29-1 to TRBJ2-1; 9 nucleotides match TRBD1. The CDR3 is 15 amino acids. Germline trimming cut 4 bases from V and 9 bases from J; bases unmatched to any gene: 13. The germline V gene has CDR1 SQVTM and CDR2 ANQGSEA. The CDR3 region has the DNA TGCAGCGTTGGGGTCTCGGGACAGGGCAGGAGTGAGCAGTTCTTC. Its translation is CSVGVSGQGRSEQFF.

The V and J genes are TRBV10-3 and TRBJ2-1, with 7 positions matching TRBD2. Trimming cost V 0 bases and J 1 base; bases outside gene matches: 9. The CDR3 is 18 amino acids. Germline CDR1 reads ENHRY; CDR2 reads SYGVKD. CDR3 DNA sequence: TGTGCCATCAGTGAGTCTCAGCGCGGGAGTCTGTCCTACAATGAGCAGTTCTTC. As protein: CAISESQRGSLSYNEQFF.